This section outlines one T cell receptor (beta chain) sequence together with its context. The sample is drawn from a study of blood T cell repertoires in COVID-19. About the study: COVID-19 samples, acute and convalescent, were from the United States, Italy and Spain. PBMCs, B-cell-depleted T cells, or T cells provided the cDNA or gDNA that made up the material.

Authors' processing steps: By means of reference gene primer amplification, nucleated cell counts were estimated. The repertoire was sequenced with immunoSEQ multiplex PCR; TCRdb's copy has only in-frame clones and lacks some. The V and J calls and clone size are taken from that table; D and trimming were inferred from the DNA. The repertoire holds about 180,000 clones, with 84% as singletons. This receptor was obtained from a man aged 18-30 years with active or convalescent COVID-19. Sequencing input: peripheral blood.

The chain's CDR3 is CASSGVLPSSYNSPLHF. In DNA, the CDR3 is TGTGCCAGCAGCGGGGTACTCCCGAGCTCCTATAATTCACCCCTCCACTTT. The chain is built from TRBV27 and TRBJ1-6, with D unclear. Looked up from germline, CDR1 is MNHEY and CDR2 is SMNVEV (reference sequence). V was clipped by 6 bases and J by 0 bases, with 15 bases between them. There are 17 residues in the CDR3.